This T cell receptor beta chain is from a study of long-term antiretroviral therapy in people with HIV. The CDR3 consists of 15 residues. Germline CDR1 and CDR2: SGHTA and FQGNSA. Trimming took 2 bases from V and 7 from J, leaving 15 bases between them. This clone was seen a handful of times. Researchers report immunoSEQ v3.0 was run at survey level. Produced via immunoSEQ multiplex PCR; TCRdb's table is partial and in-frame only. Counted here are under 25,000 clones, 76% occurring once; the ten biggest clones make up 7.5% to 10%. The sample consisted of unsorted PBMCs, taken 0.5 years before starting antiretroviral therapy. The sequence derives from a man aged 18 to 30 with HIV. The chain has TRBV7-2 and TRBJ2-1; a possible D gene is TRBD2 (6 bases). CDR3 nucleotide sequence: TGTGCCAGCAGCTTATCGATAGCGGCTAATAATGAGCAGTTCTTC. The encoded protein is CASSLSIAANNEQFF.